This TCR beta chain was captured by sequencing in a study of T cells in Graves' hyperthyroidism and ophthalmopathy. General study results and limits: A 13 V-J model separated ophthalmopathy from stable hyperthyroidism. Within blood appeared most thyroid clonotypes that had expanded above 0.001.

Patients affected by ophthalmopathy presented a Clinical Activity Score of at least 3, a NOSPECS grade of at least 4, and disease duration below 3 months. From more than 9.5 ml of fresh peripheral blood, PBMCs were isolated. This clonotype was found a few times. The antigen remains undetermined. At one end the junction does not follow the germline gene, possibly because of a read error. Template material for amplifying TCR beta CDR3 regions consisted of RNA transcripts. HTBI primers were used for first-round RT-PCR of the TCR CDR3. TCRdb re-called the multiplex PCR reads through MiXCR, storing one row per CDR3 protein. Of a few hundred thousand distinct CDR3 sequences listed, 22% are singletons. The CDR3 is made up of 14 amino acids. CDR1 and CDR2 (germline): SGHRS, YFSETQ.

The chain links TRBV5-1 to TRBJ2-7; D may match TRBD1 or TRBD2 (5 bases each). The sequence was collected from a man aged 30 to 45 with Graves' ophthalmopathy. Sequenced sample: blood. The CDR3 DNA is TGTGCCAGCAGCTTGGACCCGGGACGTCCTGGGCAGTACTTC. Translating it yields CASSLDPGRPGQYF.